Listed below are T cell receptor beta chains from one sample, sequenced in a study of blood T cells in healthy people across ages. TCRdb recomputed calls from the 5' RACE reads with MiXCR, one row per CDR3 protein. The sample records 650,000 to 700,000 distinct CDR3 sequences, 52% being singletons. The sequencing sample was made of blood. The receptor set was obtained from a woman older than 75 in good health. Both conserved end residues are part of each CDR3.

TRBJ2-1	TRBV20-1	CSARDSGGRAYNEQFF
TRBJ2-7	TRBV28	CASRGQGDSYEQYF
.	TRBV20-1	CSAPTYQGYEQYF
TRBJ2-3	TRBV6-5	CASSLTGTSVGSTDTQYF
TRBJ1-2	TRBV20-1	CSAQDKNYGYTF
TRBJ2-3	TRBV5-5	CASSLWGGVDTQYF
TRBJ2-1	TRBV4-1	CASSPIPGLVNNEQFF
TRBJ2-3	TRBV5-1	CASSLGRGGNTDTQYF
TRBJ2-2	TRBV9	CASSPSAGFTGELFF
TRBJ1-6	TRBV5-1	CASSSGTSNSPLHF
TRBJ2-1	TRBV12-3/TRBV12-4	CASSFSSGSPNEQFF
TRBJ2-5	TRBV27	CASSLAGTGDRETQYF
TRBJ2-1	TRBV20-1	CSARVLGTPTLQFF
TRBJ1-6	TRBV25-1	CASTQGAVNSPLHF
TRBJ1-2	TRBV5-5	CASSEPGTIRGYTF
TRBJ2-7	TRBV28	CASKRDSSYEQYF